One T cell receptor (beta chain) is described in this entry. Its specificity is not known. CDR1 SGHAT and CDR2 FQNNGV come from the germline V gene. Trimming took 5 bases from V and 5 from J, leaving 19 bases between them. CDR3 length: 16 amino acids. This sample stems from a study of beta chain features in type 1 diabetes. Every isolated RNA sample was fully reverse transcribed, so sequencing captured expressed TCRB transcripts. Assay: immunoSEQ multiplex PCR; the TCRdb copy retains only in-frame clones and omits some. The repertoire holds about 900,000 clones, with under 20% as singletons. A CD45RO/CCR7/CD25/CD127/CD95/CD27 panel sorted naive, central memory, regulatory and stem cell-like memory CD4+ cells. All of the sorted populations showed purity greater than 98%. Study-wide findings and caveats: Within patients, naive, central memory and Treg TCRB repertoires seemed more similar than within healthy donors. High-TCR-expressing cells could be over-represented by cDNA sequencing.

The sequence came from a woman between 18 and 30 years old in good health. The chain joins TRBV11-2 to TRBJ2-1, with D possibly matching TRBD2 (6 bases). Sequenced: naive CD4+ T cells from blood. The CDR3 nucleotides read TGTGCCAGCAGCCCCTCGCGGGGACTTTTTGACAATGAGCAGTTCTTC. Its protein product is CASSPSRGLFDNEQFF.